This T cell receptor (beta chain) was obtained from a study of blood T cell repertoires in COVID-19. The overall study: Whether acute or convalescent, the COVID-19 samples came from the United States, Italy and Spain. PBMCs, B-cell-depleted T cells, or T cells were the source of the cDNA or gDNA that made up the material.

J gave up 7 bases and V 4 bases, and 8 bases lay outside the gene matches. Germline values: CDR1 LNHDA, CDR2 SQIVND (reference sequence). The CDR3 loop spans 15 amino acids. Original methodology: Reference gene primer amplification in the assay estimated nucleated cell counts. Profiling relied on immunoSEQ multiplex PCR, and the TCRdb table lists in-frame clones only, not all of them. That table supplies the V and J calls and clone size; D and trimming were determined from the DNA. The table lists 180,000 or so clones, about 90% of them singletons. This sequence was found in a woman aged 60-70 years with COVID-19, enrolled during active disease. V gene TRBV19 combines with J gene TRBJ2-2; 8 bases line up with TRBD2. Sequencing used peripheral blood. The CDR3 DNA reads as TGTGCCAGTAGTACTTCAGCGGGAGCGGGCGGGGAGCTGTTTTTT. Protein product: CASSTSAGAGGELFF.